These 8 T cell receptor beta chains originate from one sample sequenced in a study of cytomegalovirus exposure and HLA in healthy donors. The PCR used 60 Vbeta and 13 Jbeta primers. Sequenced by immunoSEQ multiplex PCR; TCRdb stores in-frame clones only, minus some. The top ten clones hold around 5.8% of a sample with some 120,000 clones, around 84% of them seen once. The material sequenced was PBMCs. All receptors come from a woman in her thirties or forties in good health and CMV-seronegative.

This clone was seen just once. The chain is built from TRBV28 and TRBJ1-5, with 7 bases aligning to TRBD1. J gave up 13 bases and V 5 bases, and 5 bases lay outside the gene matches. CDR1 and CDR2 from the germline V gene are MDHEN and SYDVKM. There are 11 residues in the CDR3. CDR3 region: CASSTAGGQHF. CDR3 nucleotides: TGTGCCAGCAGTACCGCAGGGGGTCAGCATTTT.

The V gene is TRBV18, the J gene TRBJ1-3; D perhaps matches TRBD1 (6 bases). V was pared by 3 bases and J by 2 bases, with 8 bases between. Germline CDR1 KGHSH, CDR2 LQKENI. The CDR3 contains 14 residues. DNA for the CDR3: TGTGCCAGCTCACCGGGGGCCGCTGGAAACACCATATATTTT. Protein: CASSPGAAGNTIYF.

About this clone: Other DNA sequences in this specimen translate into the identical CDR3. The chain uses TRBV28 and TRBJ2-1; D is undetermined. This CDR3 comprises 14 residues. V lost 3 bases and J lost 0, with 6 bases in between. CDR1 is MDHEN, CDR2 SYDVKM, per germline. The chain's CDR3 is CASSFPSSYNEQFF. CDR3 DNA sequence: TGTGCCAGCAGTTTTCCCAGCTCCTACAATGAGCAGTTCTTC.

V and J are TRBV5-1 and TRBJ2-7; a weak D match, TRBD1 (5 bases). V lost 1 base and J lost 0, with 8 bases in between. This CDR3 has 14 amino acids. Germline CDR1 and CDR2: SGHRS and YFSETQ. The CDR3 region has the DNA TGCGCCAGCAGCTTGACAGGACCCTCCTACGAGCAGTACTTC. It translates to CASSLTGPSYEQYF.

This clone showed up just a few times. The chain has TRBV5-6 and TRBJ2-3, with 13 positions matching TRBD2. V was pared by 0 bases and J by 5 bases, with 0 bases of the junction left unmatched. Germline V gene lookup returns CDR1 SGHDT and CDR2 YYEEEE. This CDR3 has 15 amino acids. CDR3 sequence (DNA): TGTGCCAGCAGCTTGGGGACTAGCGGGAGAGATACGCAGTATTTT. The encoded protein is CASSLGTSGRDTQYF.

This chain joins TRBV28 and TRBJ2-5, with a tentative D call TRBD2 (6 bases). Germline values: CDR1 MDHEN, CDR2 SYDVKM. Trimming left V 6 bases short and J 11 bases short, with 19 bases between. The CDR3 has 13 amino acids. The CDR3 here is CASRGGRLEEQYF. CDR3 bases: TGTGCCAGCAGGGGGGGAAGGCTGGAAGAGCAGTACTTC.

The sample holds one count of this clone. V usage is TRBV27 and J usage is TRBJ1-1, with no clear D. Trimming cost V 6 bases and J 1 base, with 15 bases left between them. CDR3 length equals 15 residues. CDR1 is MNHEY, CDR2 SMNVEV, per germline (reference sequence). CDR3 DNA: TGTGCCAGCAGACCCCTAGCAGACCGGAACACTGAAGCTTTCTTT. Encoded protein: CASRPLADRNTEAFF.

The chain employs TRBV27 and TRBJ1-2; TRBD1 aligns across 9 bases. There are 12 residues in the CDR3. CDR1 is MNHEY and CDR2 is SMNVEV in the germline V gene (reference sequence). CDR3 sequence: CSPGQGNYGYTF. The CDR3 region has the DNA TGTAGTCCGGGACAGGGAAACTATGGCTACACCTTC.